This TCR beta chain was sequenced for a study of cytomegalovirus exposure and HLA in healthy donors. The CDR3 is 13 amino acids. CDR1 and CDR2 from the germline V gene are LNHDA and SQIVND (reference sequence). V was clipped by 3 bases and J by 7 bases, with 12 bases between them. Nominally healthy donors were sampled, though unrecorded immune exposures were likely. The PCR had 60 Vbeta and 13 Jbeta primers. Original processing notes: A later analysis counted about 80 million unique TCR beta chains, 9.5 million to 13 million shared. TCRdb's table, derived via immunoSEQ multiplex PCR, lists solely in-frame clones and lacks some. V, J and clone size were drawn from that table, and D and trimming were deduced from the DNA. The table shows approximately 190,000 clones, with 75% to 85% occurring only once.

V usage is TRBV19 and J usage is TRBJ1-2; possibly TRBD1 for D (5 bases). Sequencing used PBMCs. This clonotype was sampled from a woman in her fifties or sixties in good health and CMV-seropositive. DNA of the CDR3: TGTGCCAGTAGTATCGTGGGGCACGGTGGCTACACCTTC. Amino acids: CASSIVGHGGYTF.